One and the same sample provided the 5 T cell receptor beta chains below, sequenced in a study of blood T cells in healthy people across ages. Sample-barcoded 5' priming and a J-beta primer mix drove a second PCR of 7 to 11 cycles. TCRdb itself ran the 5' RACE reads through MiXCR, one entry per CDR3 protein. The sample has roughly 730,000 distinct CDR3 sequences; about 56% are singletons. Sequencing was carried out using blood. These receptors were taken from a man aged 35 to 55 in good health.

V and J are TRBV6-1 and TRBJ2-4, with D perhaps TRBD1 or TRBD2 (5 bases each). Trimming took off 2 bases at V and 13 bases at J, with 21 bases between the two ends. Per germline, CDR1 MNHNS and CDR2 SASEGT. The CDR3 is 15 amino acids. CDR3 region: CASSEYGGLAWGQYF. The CDR3 nucleotides read TGTGCCAGCAGTGAATATGGGGGTTTAGCCTGGGGGCAGTACTTC.

The chain couples TRBV28 to TRBJ1-2, with 8 positions matching TRBD1. The V and J ends lost 6 bases and 9 bases, in that order; junction bases with no gene match: 9. The germline gives CDR1 MDHEN, CDR2 SYDVKM. The CDR3 is 13 amino acids. The CDR3 loop is CASSSGQGRSYTF. CDR3 DNA sequence: TGTGCCAGCAGCTCCGGACAGGGACGGAGCTACACCTTC.

V usage is TRBV5-1 and J usage is TRBJ2-1; the D gene is possibly TRBD1 (6 bases). Germline V lookup: CDR1 SGHRS, CDR2 YFSETQ. Trimming pared 0 bases from V and 1 base from J, leaving 14 bases between. The CDR3 is 17 amino acids. CDR3 in amino acids: CASSLARSGQSYNEQFF. The CDR3 coding sequence is TGCGCCAGCAGCTTGGCCCGGTCGGGACAATCCTACAATGAGCAGTTCTTC.

The rearrangement uses TRBV27 and TRBJ2-3; perhaps TRBD2 as D (6 bases). CDR3 size: 16 residues. V lost 6 bases and J lost 4, with 20 bases in between. The V gene's germline CDR1 is MNHEY and CDR2 SMNVEV (reference sequence). The DNA for the CDR3 is TGTGCCAGCAGCAGAAGGGTGTCCAGGGAGGCAGATACGCAGTATTTT. Translated, it gives CASSRRVSREADTQYF.

The rearrangement uses TRBV7-6 and TRBJ2-1, with D perhaps matching TRBD2 (5 bases). Germline V gene lookup returns CDR1 SGHVS and CDR2 FNYEAQ. The length of the CDR3 is 12 residues. Trimming removed 5 bases from V and 15 bases from J, with 17 bases in between. CDR3 coding DNA: TGTGCCAGCAGCCCTTCCACTAGTTTTCTGTTCTTC. Residues: CASSPSTSFLFF.